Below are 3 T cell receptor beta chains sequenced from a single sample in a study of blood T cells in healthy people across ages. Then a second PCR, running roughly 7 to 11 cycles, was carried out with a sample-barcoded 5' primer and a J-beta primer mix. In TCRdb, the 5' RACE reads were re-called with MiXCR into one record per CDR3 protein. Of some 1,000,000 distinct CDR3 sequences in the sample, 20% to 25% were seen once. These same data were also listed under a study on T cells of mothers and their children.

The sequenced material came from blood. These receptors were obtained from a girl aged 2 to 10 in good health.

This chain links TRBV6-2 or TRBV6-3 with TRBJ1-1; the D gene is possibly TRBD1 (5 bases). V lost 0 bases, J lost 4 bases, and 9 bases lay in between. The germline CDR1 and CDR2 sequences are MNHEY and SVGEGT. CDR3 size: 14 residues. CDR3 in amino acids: CASSYSGRGTEAFF. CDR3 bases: TGTGCCAGCAGTTACTCCGGGAGGGGCACTGAAGCTTTCTTT.

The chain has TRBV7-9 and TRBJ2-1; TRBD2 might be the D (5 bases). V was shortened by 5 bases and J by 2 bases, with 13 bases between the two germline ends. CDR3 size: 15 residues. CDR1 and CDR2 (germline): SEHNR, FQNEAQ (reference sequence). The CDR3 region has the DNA TGTGCCAGCAGCACGAGCGGTCCTACCTACAATGAGCAGTTCTTC. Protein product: CASSTSGPTYNEQFF.

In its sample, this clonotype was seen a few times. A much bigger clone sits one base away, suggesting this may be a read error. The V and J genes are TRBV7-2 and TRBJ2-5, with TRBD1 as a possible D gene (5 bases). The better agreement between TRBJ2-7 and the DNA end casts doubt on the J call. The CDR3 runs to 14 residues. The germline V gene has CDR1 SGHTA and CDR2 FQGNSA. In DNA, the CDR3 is TGTGCCAGCAGCCCCTATCAGGGTCGCTACGAGCAGTACTTC. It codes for CASSPYQGRYEQYF.